The next 24 T cell receptor beta chains were all read from a single sample in a study of blood T cell repertoires in COVID-19. Sequencing used immunoSEQ multiplex PCR; TCRdb keeps in-frame clones, though not all of them. The sample contains some 45,000 clones, about nine tenths of which appear only once. The sample was peripheral blood. These receptors all stem from a human donor in a cohort sampled during active COVID-19.

V usage is TRBV7-3 and J usage is TRBJ2-5; 7 bases match TRBD2. Germline assignment: CDR1 SGHTA and CDR2 FQGTGA. CDR3 size: 13 residues. V lost 4 bases and J lost 5; bases outside the gene matches: 4. DNA for the CDR3: TGTGCCAGCAGCTCGACTAGCCTGGAGACCCAGTACTTC. This translates into CASSSTSLETQYF.

This clone was counted once. The chain carries TRBV5-1 and TRBJ2-7; weak D call: TRBD2 (7 bases). From germline, CDR1 is SGHRS and CDR2 YFSETQ. The V and J ends lost 3 bases and 7 bases respectively, with 17 bases between them. This CDR3 comprises 14 residues. The CDR3 bases are TGCGCCAGCAGCTCCGGGGGGCCCAACTGGGAGCAGTACTTC. This codes for CASSSGGPNWEQYF.

The rearrangement links TRBV9 to TRBJ2-3; perhaps TRBD2 as D (6 bases). This CDR3 contains 14 residues. V was clipped by 0 bases and J by 3 bases, with 8 bases between them. Germline CDR1 SGDLS, CDR2 YYNGEE. CDR3 sequence: CASSVVGGTDTQYF. Written as DNA, the CDR3 is TGTGCCAGCAGCGTAGTGGGGGGAACAGATACGCAGTATTTT.

CDR3 coding DNA: TGTGCCAGCAGCCAAGCTGGAGCGGGGGCTGACATTCAGTACTTC. It specifies CASSQAGAGADIQYF. This sequence joins TRBV3-1 (or the pseudogene TRBV3-2) and TRBJ2-4; TRBD2 matches at 8 bases. The CDR3 runs 15 residues. V lost 1 base, J lost 8 bases, and 7 bases stayed unmatched. CDR1 is LGHDT, CDR2 YNNKEL, per germline (reference sequence).

This clone was found a few times. CDR3 nucleotide sequence: TGTGCCAGCTCACGGATATACGAGGACAGGGCTTTCCACGAGCAGTACTTC. Protein: CASSRIYEDRAFHEQYF. V usage is TRBV18 and J usage is TRBJ2-7; 8 bases are shared with TRBD1. V dropped 4 bases and J dropped 5; count of bases not matched to a gene: 16. The germline V gene encodes CDR1 KGHSH and CDR2 LQKENI. CDR3 length equals 17 residues. The variable domain in full, with the rest retrieved from reference TRBV18 and TRBJ2-7, is NAGVMQNPRHLVRRRGQEARLRCSPMKGHSHVYWYRQLPEEGLKFMVYLQKENIIDESGMPKERFSAEFPKEGPSILRIQQVVRGDSAAYFCASSRIYEDRAFHEQYFGPGTRLTVT.

This clone has only a few counts. The gene calls are TRBV5-4 and TRBJ1-1, with D possibly being TRBD1 (6 bases). This CDR3 is built from 17 residues. Germline assignment: CDR1 SGHNT and CDR2 YYREEE (reference sequence). The V end was cut by 5 bases, the J end by 1 base, with 21 bases between. The CDR3 sequence is CASRNPQGRQENTEAFF. Written as DNA, the CDR3 is TGTGCCAGCAGAAACCCGCAAGGACGACAGGAGAACACTGAAGCTTTCTTT.

This clone was found once. The V and J genes are TRBV7-3 and TRBJ2-5; no clear D gene. The CDR3 extends over 13 amino acids. Germline loops: CDR1 SGHTA, CDR2 FQGTGA. Trimming took 2 bases from V and 3 from J, leaving 7 bases between them. In nucleotides, the CDR3 is TGTGCCAGCAGCTTACGCGCGGAAGAGACCCAGTACTTC. Translating gives CASSLRAEETQYF.

The rearrangement links TRBV6-2 or TRBV6-3 to TRBJ2-7; 8 bases are shared with TRBD1. Trimming removed 0 bases from V and 4 bases from J; junction bases left unmatched: 2. In germline, CDR1 is MNHEY, CDR2 SVGEGT. The CDR3 spans 14 residues. Here the CDR3 DNA reads TGTGCCAGCAGTTACTCGAGACAGGGGTACGAGCAGTACTTC. As protein: CASSYSRQGYEQYF.

This clone showed up just once. The V and J genes are TRBV2 and TRBJ1-5; D is perhaps TRBD1 (5 bases). With 1 base removed from V and 5 bases from J, the gap between germline ends came to 12 bases. The length of the CDR3 is 15 residues. Germline CDR1 is SNHLY and CDR2 is FYNNEI. The CDR3 DNA is TGTGCCAGCAGTGAAGTTAGGGGAAAGGATCAGCCCCAGCATTTT. Its protein is CASSEVRGKDQPQHF.

The chain couples TRBV2 to TRBJ1-6, with 8 positions matching TRBD1. This CDR3 has 15 amino acids. Germline trimming cut 6 bases from V and 5 bases from J; bases unmatched to any gene: 6. Germline loops: CDR1 SNHLY, CDR2 FYNNEI. CDR3 amino acids: CASRRTGSHNSPLHF. CDR3 bases: TGTGCCAGCAGGCGGACAGGGAGTCATAATTCACCCCTCCACTTT.

The chain uses TRBV6-5 and TRBJ1-4; the match to TRBD1 covers 7 bases. Germline trimming cut 6 bases from V and 6 bases from J; bases unmatched to any gene: 7. The CDR3 consists of 14 residues. CDR1 and CDR2 from the germline V gene are MNHEY and SVGAGI. CDR3 in DNA: TGTGCCAGCAGGACAGGGTCGGCGGATGAAAAACTGTTTTTT. This translates into CASRTGSADEKLFF.

This clone was seen more than once but under ten times. The rearrangement uses TRBV5-6 and TRBJ2-1; TRBD2 matches 9 bases. This CDR3 is 17 amino acids long. The junction had 14 bases not matched to a gene; V was cut back by 1 base and J by 9 bases. CDR1 is SGHDT and CDR2 is YYEEEE in the germline V gene. Written as DNA, the CDR3 is TGTGCCAGCAGCTTGCCTGGACTAGCGAGGTCCGGGAGTGAGCAGTTCTTC. Translated, it gives CASSLPGLARSGSEQFF. Full variable domain (rest looked up from reference TRBV5-6 and TRBJ2-1): DAGVTQSPTHLIKTRGQQVTLRCSPKSGHDTVSWYQQALGQGPQFIFQYYEEEERQRGNFPDRFSGHQFPNYSSELNVNALLLGDSALYLCASSLPGLARSGSEQFFGPGTRLTVL.

This clone was detected once. The chain combines TRBV4-3 with TRBJ1-4, with D tentatively TRBD1 (6 bases). There are 15 residues in the CDR3. The ends were cut back, 2 bases at V and 3 bases at J, with 10 bases in the middle. Looked up from germline, CDR1 is LGHNA and CDR2 is YSLEER. The DNA of the CDR3 is TGCGCCAGCAGCCAAATCGGACAGCCTAATGAAAAACTGTTTTTT. This gives the protein CASSQIGQPNEKLFF.

V is TRBV6-5 and J is TRBJ1-2; 9 nucleotides line up with TRBD1. V lost 0 bases and J lost 7; bases outside the gene matches: 3. The CDR3 runs to 14 residues. Germline CDR1 and CDR2: MNHEY and SVGAGI. CDR3 sequence (DNA): TGTGCCAGCAGTTACTCAGGACAGGGGTCTGGCTACACCTTC. It codes for CASSYSGQGSGYTF.

V gene TRBV5-1 combines with J gene TRBJ2-7; D perhaps matches TRBD1 (6 bases). Germline V gene sequence: CDR1 SGHRS, CDR2 YFSETQ. Trimming removed 7 bases at V and 0 bases at J, with 14 bases between. The CDR3 has 14 amino acids. The CDR3 region has the DNA TGCGCCAGCCGTGAAGGGGGAAGCTCCTACGAGCAGTACTTC. Protein product: CASREGGSSYEQYF. The full variable domain, with the rest looked up from reference TRBV5-1 and TRBJ2-7, is KAGVTQTPRYLIKTRGQQVTLSCSPISGHRSVSWYQQTPGQGLQFLFEYFSETQRNKGNFPGRFSGRQFSNSRSEMNVSTLELGDSALYLCASREGGSSYEQYFGPGTRLTVT.

The genes are TRBV5-1 and TRBJ2-7; 11 nucleotides line up with TRBD1. CDR1 and CDR2 (germline): SGHRS, YFSETQ. The CDR3 consists of 17 residues. V shed 4 bases, J shed 5 bases, and the junction held 14 bases outside the gene matches. The CDR3 region is CASSPGTGGEDSDEQYF. CDR3 DNA: TGCGCCAGCAGCCCCGGGACAGGGGGTGAAGATTCGGACGAGCAGTACTTC.

Written as DNA, the CDR3 is TGTGCCAGCAGACAGGGGTCTTACGAGCAGTACTTC. Translating gives CASRQGSYEQYF. This chain uses TRBV2 with TRBJ2-7; 7 nucleotides line up with TRBD1. Germline trimming cut 6 bases from V and 4 bases from J; bases unmatched to any gene: 3. There are 12 residues in the CDR3. Germline V CDR1 and CDR2: SNHLY, FYNNEI.

J is TRBJ1-5 and V is TRBV3-1 (or the pseudogene TRBV3-2), with 9 positions matching TRBD1. Germline V gene sequence: CDR1 LGHDT, CDR2 YNNKEL (reference sequence). V dropped 4 bases and J dropped 1; count of bases not matched to a gene: 8. The CDR3 runs to 17 residues. CDR3 sequence reads: CASSRFRDRESNQPQHF. Here the CDR3 DNA reads TGTGCCAGCAGCCGCTTCCGGGACAGGGAGAGCAATCAGCCCCAGCATTTT.

On this clone: Compared with germline, one end of the junction differs, possibly owing to a read error. The chain employs TRBV5-6 and TRBJ1-3, with D unresolved. Germline V lookup: CDR1 SGHDT, CDR2 YYEEEE. There are 14 residues in the CDR3. CDR3 in DNA: TGTGCCAGCAGTTTGGGCGTTCCGGGAAACACCATATATTTT. Protein sequence: CASSLGVPGNTIYF.

The chain links TRBV5-8 to TRBJ2-2; D uncertain. The CDR3 has 14 residues. In germline, CDR1 is SGHTS, CDR2 YDEGEE. V was shortened by 0 bases and J by 6 bases, with 9 bases between the two germline ends. The CDR3 sequence: CASSLVVRPGELFF. The CDR3 bases are TGTGCCAGCAGCTTGGTAGTCAGGCCCGGGGAGCTGTTTTTT.

The chain is built from TRBV3-1 (or the pseudogene TRBV3-2) and TRBJ1-2; D not certain. The length of the CDR3 is 15 residues. Germline V gene data show CDR1 as LGHDT and CDR2 as YNNKEL (reference sequence). The V end lost 1 base, the J end lost 4 bases, and 13 bases lay between the germline ends. CDR3 residues: CASSQGVGVSYGYTF. The CDR3 DNA is TGTGCCAGCAGCCAAGGGGTGGGAGTCTCCTATGGCTACACCTTC.

The chain is built from TRBV7-2 and TRBJ1-1; D gene unclear. The CDR3 has 14 residues. The germline gives CDR1 SGHTA, CDR2 FQGNSA. V gave up 5 bases and J gave up 5 bases, with 15 bases separating them. The CDR3 here is CASSPGGRVTEAFF. The CDR3 region has the DNA TGTGCCAGCAGCCCGGGCGGGCGGGTTACTGAAGCTTTCTTT.

V gene TRBV5-6 combines with J gene TRBJ2-4; no clear D gene. This CDR3 contains 18 residues. Looked up from germline, CDR1 is SGHDT and CDR2 is YYEEEE. Trimming left V 1 base short and J 0 bases short, with 17 bases between. The CDR3 spells CASSLNPARQLAKNIQYF. CDR3 nucleotide sequence: TGTGCCAGCAGCTTGAACCCCGCGCGGCAGTTAGCCAAAAACATTCAGTACTTC.

The chain joins TRBV19 to TRBJ2-1; 12 bases are shared with TRBD2. The CDR3 consists of 15 residues. CDR1 is LNHDA and CDR2 is SQIVND in the germline V gene (reference sequence). V lost 5 bases and J lost 7; bases outside the gene matches: 6. This chain's CDR3 is CASSSPTSGGNEQFF. Written as DNA, the CDR3 is TGTGCCAGTAGTTCACCGACTAGCGGGGGAAATGAGCAGTTCTTC.